Listed below are T cell receptor beta chains from one sample, sequenced in a study of post-analysis software for immune sequencing data. TCRdb re-derived calls from the PCR reads in MiXCR, one entry per CDR3 protein. The sample has hundreds of thousands of distinct CDR3 sequences, approximately 59% seen once. The sequencing sample was made of blood. These receptors were collected from a girl under 10 years old with multiple sclerosis. Each CDR3 is given with its conserved first and last residue. D genes are given only for firm matches. Only part of the rows carry a size: once, few, many, or a class if the clone is expanded.

d_gene,j_gene,v_gene,abundance,CDR3nt,CDR3aa
.,TRBJ2-1,TRBV6-2/TRBV6-3,once,TGTGCCAGCAGGAGACTCCCGAGCTCCTACAATGAGCAGTTCTTC,CASRRLPSSYNEQFF
.,TRBJ2-5,TRBV29-1,once,TGCAGCGTTGAAGAGCGGGGATTACAAGAGACCCAGTACTTC,CSVEERGLQETQYF
.,TRBJ1-2,TRBV6-6,.,TGTGCCAGCAGCCCCCTCCCCAGACAGGATAACTATGGCTACACCTTC,CASSPLPRQDNYGYTF
.,TRBJ1-1,TRBV5-1,.,TGCGCCAGCAGCTTGGATGGGGGACATCCGAACACTGAAGCTTTCTTT,CASSLDGGHPNTEAFF
TRBD2,TRBJ2-1,TRBV12-3/TRBV12-4,few,TGTGCCAGTTGTAGGACTAGCGGGGGGACCCACTCCTACAATGAGCAGTTCTTC,CASCRTSGGTHSYNEQFF
TRBD2,TRBJ2-1,TRBV9,few,TGTGCCAGCAGCGTAGACCTAGCGGTGGTCCATGAGCAGTTCTTC,CASSVDLAVVHEQFF
TRBD2,TRBJ2-1,TRBV29-1,.,TGCAGCGTTCCCGGACTAGCGGGGACCTACAATGAGCAGTTCTTC,CSVPGLAGTYNEQFF
TRBD2,TRBJ2-5,TRBV29-1,.,TGCAGCGTAGCGGGAGGGCCTGAGACCCAGTACTTC,CSVAGGPETQYF
TRBD2,TRBJ2-7,TRBV6-1,once,TGTGCCAGCAGTGCGAGCGGGACCTACGAGCAGTACTTC,CASSASGTYEQYF
TRBD2,TRBJ2-6,TRBV7-9,.,TGTGCCAGCAGCTTAGAGTTTTCAGCGGGGCTGGTGTCTGGGGCCAACGTCCTGACTTTC,CASSLEFSAGLVSGANVLTF
.,TRBJ1-5,TRBV25-1,.,TGTGCCAGAAGGGAGTTGGGCAATCAGCCTCAGCATTTT,CARRELGNQPQHF
TRBD2,TRBJ2-1,TRBV20-1,.,TGCAGTGCTAGCCCCCCTAGCGGGAGGGTCAATGAGCAGTTCTTC,CSASPPSGRVNEQFF
.,TRBJ2-3,TRBV7-2,.,TGTGCCAGCAGCTTCATGGAGGGGGCAGATACGCAGTATTTT,CASSFMEGADTQYF
.,TRBJ1-2,TRBV5-1,.,TGCGCCAGCAGTCCGGGATTAAGCGGCGACGGCTACACCTTC,CASSPGLSGDGYTF
.,TRBJ1-1,TRBV7-9,few,TGTGCCAGCAGCTTACTTGGGACGCCGAAAGTAAACACTGAAGCTTTCTTT,CASSLLGTPKVNTEAFF
TRBD2,TRBJ2-5,TRBV7-9,many,TGTGCCAGCAGCTTAGCGTCGGGGGGGGATCAAGAGACCCAGTACTTC,CASSLASGGDQETQYF
.,TRBJ2-1,TRBV6-5,.,TGTGCCAGCAGTTATACAGGTCTAACATACAAAACATACAATGAGCAGTTCTTC,CASSYTGLTYKTYNEQFF
.,TRBJ2-4,TRBV7-8,few,TGTGCCAGCAGCCTAAGACAGGGGCGGGGGGTAGCCAAAAACATTCAGTACTTC,CASSLRQGRGVAKNIQYF
TRBD2,TRBJ2-3,TRBV12-3/TRBV12-4,.,TGTGCCAGCAGCGGGACTAGCGGGACTAATAGTGGGGATACGCAGTATTTT,CASSGTSGTNSGDTQYF
.,TRBJ2-7,TRBV7-9,few,TGTGCCAGCAGCTTAGGGCCGGGGTTGAGCTCCGAGCAGTACTTC,CASSLGPGLSSEQYF
.,TRBJ2-3,TRBV7-6,once,TGTGCCAGCAACCCCATGGGGTCAGATACGCAGTATTTT,CASNPMGSDTQYF
.,TRBJ2-7,TRBV9,.,TGTGCCAGCAGCGTAGGACCGCAGTCCTACGAGCAGTACTTC,CASSVGPQSYEQYF
.,TRBJ1-1,TRBV29-1,.,TGCAGCGTTGATTGGGGGTTGACAGGAGCCACTTCGGAAGCTTTCTTT,CSVDWGLTGATSEAFF
.,TRBJ2-1,TRBV29-1,.,TGCAGCGTGGGTGACGGCAATGAGCAGTTCTTC,CSVGDGNEQFF
.,TRBJ2-3,TRBV21-1,few,TGTGCCAGTAGCAAAGGGGCTAGCGGGGGCCCGCCCCCAACCTTAACGCAGTATTTT,CASSKGASGGPPPTLTQYF
TRBD2,TRBJ2-5,TRBV7-2,few,TGTGCCAGCAGCTTAGGTTTGCGGGGGGACCTTCGGGAGACCCAGTACTTC,CASSLGLRGDLRETQYF
.,TRBJ1-4,TRBV6-2/TRBV6-3,.,TGTGCCAGCAGCGAGGGGCCGAGAAATGAAAAACTGTTTTTT,CASSEGPRNEKLFF
.,TRBJ2-7,TRBV4-1,.,TGCGCCAGCAGCCAACCTCAAACGGGGGACCCCTACGAGCAGTACTTC,CASSQPQTGDPYEQYF
.,TRBJ1-5,TRBV7-2,.,TGTGCCAGCAGCTTAGGTTTGGCCGCCCGGTGGCCCCAGCATTTT,CASSLGLAARWPQHF
TRBD1,TRBJ1-2,TRBV20-1,.,TGCAGTGCTACCGGGACAGCCTCAACTTATGGCTACACCTTC,CSATGTASTYGYTF
TRBD1,TRBJ1-1,TRBV6-6,.,TGTGCCAGCAGTTACTCGCAGGGGGCCACTGAAGCTTTCTTT,CASSYSQGATEAFF
.,TRBJ2-1,TRBV25-1,.,TGTGCCAGCAGTGGGTCCGGAGACAGGCAGTTCTTC,CASSGSGDRQFF
.,TRBJ2-1,TRBV7-2,few,TGTGCCAGCAGCTTACTAGCGTACCCCTACAATGAGCAGTTCTTC,CASSLLAYPYNEQFF
.,TRBJ2-1,TRBV7-3,once,TGTGCCAGCAGCTTATGGGCAGGGGAGGGGAGTGAGCAGTTCTTC,CASSLWAGEGSEQFF
.,TRBJ2-7,TRBV7-2,.,TGTGCCAGCAGCTCCCCCTTCCGTGAGCAGTACTTC,CASSSPFREQYF
.,TRBJ2-1,TRBV7-9,once,TGTGCCAGCAGCTTATTTGGGGGGAGCTCCTACAATGAGCAGTTCTTC,CASSLFGGSSYNEQFF
TRBD1,TRBJ2-4,TRBV5-1,.,TGCGCCAGCAGCTTGGAGGGACAGAACAAAAACATTCAGTACTTC,CASSLEGQNKNIQYF
.,TRBJ2-6,TRBV7-8,.,TGTGCCAGCAGCCCCCTCACTAGTACCGGCATTCGGTCCTCTGGGGCCAACGTCCTGACTTTC,CASSPLTSTGIRSSGANVLTF
.,TRBJ2-7,TRBV20-1,.,TGCAGTGCTAGAGATTATGAGGGGACCTACGAGCAGTACTTC,CSARDYEGTYEQYF
TRBD1,TRBJ1-5,TRBV12-3/TRBV12-4,.,TGTGCCAGCACCCGGACAGGGCAGGTATTTCAGCCCCAGCATTTT,CASTRTGQVFQPQHF
TRBD1,TRBJ1-5,TRBV6-6,.,TGTGCCAGCAGTCCACCGGGACAGGGATCCGATCAGCCCCAGCATTTT,CASSPPGQGSDQPQHF
.,TRBJ2-1,TRBV27,.,TGTGCCAGCAGTTGGTCTGCGGGGGCATACAATGAGCAGTTCTTC,CASSWSAGAYNEQFF
TRBD1,TRBJ1-1,TRBV27,.,TGTGCCAGCACCCAGACAGGGCAAATGAACACTGAAGCTTTCTTT,CASTQTGQMNTEAFF
.,TRBJ1-2,TRBV6-2/TRBV6-3,.,TGTGCCAGCAGTTACCCAAGTGGCTACACCTTC,CASSYPSGYTF
TRBD2,TRBJ2-7,TRBV7-9,.,TGTGCCAGCAGCTTAGTGGCTAGCGGGAGCCTCGCTCACTACGAGCAGTACTTC,CASSLVASGSLAHYEQYF
TRBD1,TRBJ2-1,TRBV20-1,.,TGCAGTGCTGAGAGACCCGGGACAGGGGGGGATGAGCAGTTCTTC,CSAERPGTGGDEQFF
TRBD2,TRBJ2-2,TRBV12-3/TRBV12-4,.,TGTGCCAGCAACGTCGTAGCGGGAGAACTAACCGGGGAGCTGTTTTTT,CASNVVAGELTGELFF
TRBD1,TRBJ1-2,TRBV2,few,TGTGCCAGCAGTGCTGACAGGGGGCGCCTAAACTATGGCTACACCTTC,CASSADRGRLNYGYTF